This entry features one T cell receptor beta chain sequence. This specimen comes from a study of blood T cell repertoires in COVID-19. Overall study: Italy, Spain and the United States were the sources of the convalescent and acute COVID-19 samples.

Repertoires were generated with immunoSEQ multiplex PCR, while TCRdb's copy carries only in-frame clones and drops some. In the table there are approximately 140,000 clones, around 80% of which are singletons. Looked up from germline, CDR1 is SGHAT and CDR2 is FQNNGV. The CDR3 has 15 amino acids. V was pared by 5 bases and J by 2 bases, with 16 bases between. The V call is TRBV11-2, the J call TRBJ2-7; D is possibly TRBD1 (6 bases). This clonotype was sampled from a man aged 60 to 75 with active or convalescent COVID-19. Sequencing was done on a sample of peripheral blood. CDR3 in amino acids: CASSLTGQGTYEQYF. The CDR3 DNA reads TGTGCCAGCAGCCTAACAGGGCAGGGAACCTACGAGCAGTACTTC.